The clone carrying this T cell receptor (beta chain) occurred once. The record originates from a study of cytomegalovirus exposure and HLA in healthy donors. After removal of 0 bases from V and 2 bases from J, the junction contained 5 bases not matched to a gene. The CDR3 is made up of 16 amino acids. Germline values: CDR1 PRHDT, CDR2 FYEKMQ (reference sequence). The study ran its PCR with 60 Vbeta and 13 Jbeta primers. Repertoires were generated with immunoSEQ multiplex PCR, while TCRdb's copy carries only in-frame clones and drops some. The sample contains more than 150,000 clones, 70% to 90% of which appear only once.

The rearrangement uses TRBV13 and TRBJ2-7; 9 bases agree with TRBD2. The receptor was derived from a woman in her twenties or thirties in good health and CMV-seronegative. Sequenced input: PBMCs. CDR3: CASSLGRLAEPYEQYF. CDR3 coding DNA: TGTGCCAGCAGCTTAGGTAGACTAGCGGAACCCTACGAGCAGTACTTC.